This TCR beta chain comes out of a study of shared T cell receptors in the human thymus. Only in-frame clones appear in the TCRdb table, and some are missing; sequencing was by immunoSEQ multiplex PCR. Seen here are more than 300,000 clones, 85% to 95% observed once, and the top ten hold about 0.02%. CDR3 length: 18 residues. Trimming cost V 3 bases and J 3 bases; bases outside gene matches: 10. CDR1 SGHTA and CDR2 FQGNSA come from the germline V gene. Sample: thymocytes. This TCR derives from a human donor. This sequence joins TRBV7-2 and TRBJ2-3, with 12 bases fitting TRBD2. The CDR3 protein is CASSLASGRAVETDTQYF. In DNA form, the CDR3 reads TGTGCCAGCAGCTTGGCTAGCGGGAGGGCCGTCGAGACAGATACGCAGTATTTT.